The source of this T cell receptor beta chain is a study of blood T cell repertoires in COVID-19. Some clones are missing from TCRdb's copy, which holds only in-frame ones; the method was immunoSEQ multiplex PCR. The repertoire holds fewer than 500,000 clones, 85% to 90% seen once, with 1.1% in the top ten. Trimming removed 4 bases at V and 5 bases at J, with 15 bases between. Germline V gene lookup returns CDR1 LGHNA and CDR2 YNFKEQ. CDR3 size: 15 residues. The receptor comes from a man aged 25-45 years who had recovered from COVID-19. Sequencing used PBMCs or T cells enriched from blood (not recorded which). This sequence joins TRBV4-2 and TRBJ1-5; a weak D match, TRBD1 (5 bases). As DNA, the CDR3 is TGTGCCAGCAGCCCACAGGCCCGAGGCGATCAGCCCCAGCATTTT. Its protein is CASSPQARGDQPQHF.